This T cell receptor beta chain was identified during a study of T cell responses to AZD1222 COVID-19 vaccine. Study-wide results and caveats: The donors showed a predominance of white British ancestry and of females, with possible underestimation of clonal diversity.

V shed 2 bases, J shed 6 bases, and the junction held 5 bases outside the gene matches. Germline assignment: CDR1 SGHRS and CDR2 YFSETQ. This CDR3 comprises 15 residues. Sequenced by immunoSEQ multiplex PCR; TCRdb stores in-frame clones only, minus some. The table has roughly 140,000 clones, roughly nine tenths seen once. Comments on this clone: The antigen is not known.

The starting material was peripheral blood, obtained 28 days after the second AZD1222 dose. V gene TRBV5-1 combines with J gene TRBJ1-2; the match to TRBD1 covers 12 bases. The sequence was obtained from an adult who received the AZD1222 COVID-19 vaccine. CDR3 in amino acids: CASSFQGQGANGYTF. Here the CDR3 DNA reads TGCGCCAGCAGCTTCCAGGGACAGGGGGCCAATGGCTACACCTTC.